The 8 T cell receptor beta chains given below trace back to one sample, sequenced in a study of blood T cell repertoires in COVID-19. Here immunoSEQ multiplex PCR was the method, and the copy in TCRdb shows in-frame clones only, minus some. The table shows 70,000 or so clones, with around 85% occurring only once. The sequenced material came from peripheral blood. These receptors were obtained from an elderly woman with active or convalescent COVID-19.

The chain is built from TRBV10-3 and TRBJ2-5, with D possibly matching TRBD2 (6 bases). Per germline, CDR1 ENHRY and CDR2 SYGVKD. This CDR3 has 15 amino acids. With 2 bases removed from V and 9 bases from J, the gap between germline ends came to 19 bases. CDR3 loop: CAISEPPGLGGAQYF. For the CDR3, the DNA is TGTGCCATCAGTGAGCCGCCGGGACTCGGTGGGGCCCAGTACTTC.

J is TRBJ2-7 and V is TRBV3-1 (or the pseudogene TRBV3-2); a weak D match, TRBD2 (5 bases). Germline loops: CDR1 LGHDT, CDR2 YNNKEL (reference sequence). This CDR3 region has 11 residues. V was shortened by 4 bases and J by 7 bases, with 8 bases between the two germline ends. In DNA form, the CDR3 reads TGTGCCAGCAGCCGCGGGCGGGAGCAGTACTTC. Protein product: CASSRGREQYF.

V usage is TRBV4-3 and J usage is TRBJ1-3; 8 bases map to TRBD1. The CDR3 is 18 amino acids. Germline CDR1 and CDR2: LGHNA and YSLEER. Losses at the gene ends were 1 base for V and 4 bases for J; bases not matched to a gene: 12. The CDR3 loop reads CASSQVVPGQVFGNTIYF. In nucleotides, the CDR3 is TGCGCCAGCAGCCAAGTAGTCCCGGGACAGGTTTTCGGAAACACCATATATTTT.

The genes are TRBV18 and TRBJ1-6; 7 bases fit TRBD1. In germline, CDR1 is KGHSH, CDR2 LQKENI. The CDR3 extends over 15 amino acids. With V trimmed by 6 bases and J by 7 bases, 9 bases remained unmatched. Here the CDR3 DNA reads TGTGCCAGCTCGCCAGGGACAGCCCTAAATTCACCCCTCCACTTT. Amino acid sequence: CASSPGTALNSPLHF.

This clone was picked up one time. The rearrangement joins TRBV20-1 to TRBJ2-1, with 13 positions matching TRBD2. There are 11 residues in the CDR3. From germline, CDR1 is DFQATT and CDR2 SNEGSKA (reference sequence). CDR3 in DNA: TGCAGGGGACTAGCGGGGTTTGAGCAGTTCTTC. Translation: CRGLAGFEQFF.

The chain carries TRBV30 and TRBJ1-2, with D unclear. The CDR3 runs 15 residues. Trimming removed 3 bases from V and 1 base from J, with 15 bases in between. Per the germline V gene, CDR1 is GTSNPN and CDR2 is SVGIG (reference sequence). CDR3 nucleotides: TGTGCCTGGAGCGGAGTGGAATTCAGTAACTATGGCTACACCTTC. Translated: CAWSGVEFSNYGYTF.

V and J are TRBV7-2 and TRBJ1-2; D unresolved. This CDR3 comprises 14 residues. Germline V gene sequence: CDR1 SGHTA, CDR2 FQGNSA. Trimming removed 5 bases at V and 8 bases at J, with 18 bases between. The CDR3 nucleotides read TGTGCCAGCAGCCCGCGAGGCCTCGCCGGCGGCTACACCTTC. Amino acid sequence: CASSPRGLAGGYTF.

V usage is TRBV14 and J usage is TRBJ2-5; 9 positions agree with TRBD1. This CDR3 is 16 amino acids long. CDR1 is SGHDN, CDR2 FVKESK, per germline. After removal of 7 bases from V and 5 bases from J, the junction contained 14 bases not matched to a gene. The CDR3 sequence is CASTPIAGQGSETQYF. The CDR3 coding sequence is TGTGCCAGCACCCCGATTGCGGGACAGGGCTCGGAGACCCAGTACTTC. Together with reference TRBV14 and TRBJ2-5, the CDR3 gives the full variable domain: EAGVTQFPSHSVIEKGQTVTLRCDPISGHDNLYWYRRVMGKEIKFLLHFVKESKQDESGMPNNRFLAERTGGTYSTLKVQPAELEDSGVYFCASTPIAGQGSETQYFGPGTRLLVL.